This T cell receptor (beta chain) was identified in a study of CD8 T cells in Susac syndrome. Study-wide results and caveats: Only a relatively small number of individuals were included in the TCR sequencing and HLA analysis.

After extraction with the RNeasy kit, 0.5 to 1 ug of the RNA was reverse transcribed using random hexamers. TCR beta CDR3 was amplified by immunoSEQ covering 54 Vbeta and 13 Jbeta. MiXCR, run by TCRdb on the immunoSEQ multiplex PCR reads, gives a single entry per CDR3 protein. The sample records hundreds of thousands of distinct CDR3 sequences, around 90% being singletons. Germline lookup yields CDR1 SGDLS and CDR2 YYNGEE. Germline trimming cut 2 bases from V and 12 bases from J; bases unmatched to any gene: 9. This CDR3 has 14 residues. Concerning this clonotype: Its antigen remains unidentified.

The chain employs TRBV9 and TRBJ2-1; 9 bases match TRBD1. The specimen sequenced was CD8+ T cells from PBMCs. This sequence was found in a human donor with multiple sclerosis. This CDR3 reads CASSVSGTGYGQFF. CDR3 bases: TGTGCCAGCAGCGTGTCCGGGACAGGGTACGGGCAGTTCTTC.